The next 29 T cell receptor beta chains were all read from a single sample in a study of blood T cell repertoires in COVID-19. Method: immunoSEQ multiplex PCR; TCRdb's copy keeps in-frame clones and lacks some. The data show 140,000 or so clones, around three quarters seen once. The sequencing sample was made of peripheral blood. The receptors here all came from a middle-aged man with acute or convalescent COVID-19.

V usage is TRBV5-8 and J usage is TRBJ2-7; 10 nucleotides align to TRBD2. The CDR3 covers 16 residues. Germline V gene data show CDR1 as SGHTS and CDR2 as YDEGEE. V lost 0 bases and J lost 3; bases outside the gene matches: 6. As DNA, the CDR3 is TGTGCCAGCAGCTTGGCAAGCGGGGGGGCCTACTACGAGCAGTACTTC. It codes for CASSLASGGAYYEQYF.

CDR3 nucleotide sequence: TGTGCCAGCAGCGATGAGGACAGGTCCTTTATTGAGCAGTACTTC. Translating it yields CASSDEDRSFIEQYF. The chain has TRBV21-1 and TRBJ2-7; the D segment call TRBD1 is taken from the table without a DNA check. TRBV21-1 is described as a pseudogene. The CDR3 consists of 15 residues.

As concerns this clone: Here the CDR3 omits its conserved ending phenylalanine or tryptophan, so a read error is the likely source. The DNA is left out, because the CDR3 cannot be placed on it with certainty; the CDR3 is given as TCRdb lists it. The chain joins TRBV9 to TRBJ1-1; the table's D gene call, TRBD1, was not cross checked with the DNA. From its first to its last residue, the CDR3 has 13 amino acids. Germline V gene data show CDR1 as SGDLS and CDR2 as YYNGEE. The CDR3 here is CASSTRIRIQGRT.

The CDR3 DNA sequence: TGCGCCAGCAGCCAAGGGCGACTAGCGGGGGTCTACGAGCAGTACTTC. Amino acid sequence: CASSQGRLAGVYEQYF. The chain recombines TRBV4-1 with TRBJ2-7, with 12 bases identical to TRBD2. CDR1 MGHRA and CDR2 YSYEKL come from the germline V gene. This CDR3 is 16 amino acids long. With 1 base clipped from V and 3 bases from J, the junction kept 4 bases outside the gene matches.

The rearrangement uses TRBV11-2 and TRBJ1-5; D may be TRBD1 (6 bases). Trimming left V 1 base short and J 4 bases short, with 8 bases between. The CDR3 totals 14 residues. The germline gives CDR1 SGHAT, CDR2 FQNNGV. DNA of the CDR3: TGTGCCAGCAGCTTAGGGCAGGGGAATCAGCCCCAGCATTTT. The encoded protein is CASSLGQGNQPQHF. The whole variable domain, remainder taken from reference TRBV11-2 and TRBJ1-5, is EAGVAQSPRYKIIEKRQSVAFWCNPISGHATLYWYQQILGQGPKLLIQFQNNGVVDDSQLPKDRFSAERLKGVDSTLKIQPAKLEDSAVYLCASSLGQGNQPQHFGDGTRLSIL.

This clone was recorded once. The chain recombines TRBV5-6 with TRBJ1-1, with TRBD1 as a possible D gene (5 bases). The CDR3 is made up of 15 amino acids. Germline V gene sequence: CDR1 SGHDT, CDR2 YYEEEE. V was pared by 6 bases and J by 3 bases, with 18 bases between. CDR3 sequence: CASTSTWGGDTEAFF. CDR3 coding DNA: TGTGCCAGCACCTCGACGTGGGGGGGGGACACTGAAGCTTTCTTT. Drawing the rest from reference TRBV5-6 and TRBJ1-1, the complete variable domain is DAGVTQSPTHLIKTRGQQVTLRCSPKSGHDTVSWYQQALGQGPQFIFQYYEEEERQRGNFPDRFSGHQFPNYSSELNVNALLLGDSALYLCASTSTWGGDTEAFFGQGTRLTVV.

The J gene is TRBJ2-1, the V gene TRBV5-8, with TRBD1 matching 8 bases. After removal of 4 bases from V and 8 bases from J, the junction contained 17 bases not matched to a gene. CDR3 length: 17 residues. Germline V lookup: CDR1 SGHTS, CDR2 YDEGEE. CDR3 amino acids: CASSLGGSGQGTYEQFF. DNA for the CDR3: TGTGCCAGCAGCCTTGGGGGGTCCGGACAGGGAACCTATGAGCAGTTCTTC.

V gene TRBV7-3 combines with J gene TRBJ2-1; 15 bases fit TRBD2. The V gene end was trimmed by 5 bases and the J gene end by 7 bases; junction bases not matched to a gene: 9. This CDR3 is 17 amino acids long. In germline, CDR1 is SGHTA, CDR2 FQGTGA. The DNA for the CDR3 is TGTGCCAGCAGCCAAACCGGGACTAGCGGGGGGTGGAATGAGCAGTTCTTC. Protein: CASSQTGTSGGWNEQFF.

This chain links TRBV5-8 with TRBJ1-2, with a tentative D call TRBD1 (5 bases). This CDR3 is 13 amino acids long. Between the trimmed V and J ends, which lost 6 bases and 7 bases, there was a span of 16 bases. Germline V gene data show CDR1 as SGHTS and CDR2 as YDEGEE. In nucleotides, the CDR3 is TGTGCCAGCATCCCTGGCGTGGGGCTTGGCTACACCTTC. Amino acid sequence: CASIPGVGLGYTF.

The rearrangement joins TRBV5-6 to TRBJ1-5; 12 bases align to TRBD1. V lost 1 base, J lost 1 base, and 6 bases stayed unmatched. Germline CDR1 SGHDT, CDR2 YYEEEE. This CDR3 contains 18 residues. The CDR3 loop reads CASSLLGQGAVSNQPQHF. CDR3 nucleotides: TGTGCCAGCAGCTTGCTGGGACAGGGGGCAGTAAGCAATCAGCCCCAGCATTTT.

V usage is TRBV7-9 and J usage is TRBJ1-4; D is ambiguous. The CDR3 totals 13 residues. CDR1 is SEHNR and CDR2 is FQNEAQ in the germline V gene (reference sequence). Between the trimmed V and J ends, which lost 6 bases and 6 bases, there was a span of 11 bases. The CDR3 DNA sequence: TGTGCCAGCAGAAGAGAGGTGGATGAAAAACTGTTTTTT. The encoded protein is CASRREVDEKLFF.

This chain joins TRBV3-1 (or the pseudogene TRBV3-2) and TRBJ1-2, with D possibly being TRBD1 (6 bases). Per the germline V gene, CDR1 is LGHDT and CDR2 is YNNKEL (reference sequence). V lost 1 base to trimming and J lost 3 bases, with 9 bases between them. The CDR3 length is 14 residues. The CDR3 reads CASSQGTVDYGYTF. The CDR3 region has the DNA TGTGCCAGCAGCCAAGGGACAGTCGACTATGGCTACACCTTC.

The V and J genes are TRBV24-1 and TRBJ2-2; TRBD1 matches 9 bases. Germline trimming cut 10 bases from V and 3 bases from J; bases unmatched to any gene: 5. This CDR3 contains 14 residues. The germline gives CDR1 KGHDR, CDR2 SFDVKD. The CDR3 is CATTGTGYTGELFF. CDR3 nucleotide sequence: TGTGCCACTACCGGGACAGGGTACACCGGGGAGCTGTTTTTT.

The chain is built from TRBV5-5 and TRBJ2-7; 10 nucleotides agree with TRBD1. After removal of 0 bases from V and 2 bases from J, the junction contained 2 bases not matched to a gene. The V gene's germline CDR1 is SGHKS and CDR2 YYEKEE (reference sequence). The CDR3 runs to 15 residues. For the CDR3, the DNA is TGTGCCAGCAGCTTGGCTGGGACAGGGGCCTACGAGCAGTACTTC. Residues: CASSLAGTGAYEQYF.

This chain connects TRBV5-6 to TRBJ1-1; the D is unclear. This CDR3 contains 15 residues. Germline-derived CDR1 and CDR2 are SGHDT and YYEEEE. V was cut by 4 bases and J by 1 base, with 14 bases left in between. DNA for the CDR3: TGTGCCAGCAGCCGTAGCATATCCCCGAACACTGAAGCTTTCTTT. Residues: CASSRSISPNTEAFF.

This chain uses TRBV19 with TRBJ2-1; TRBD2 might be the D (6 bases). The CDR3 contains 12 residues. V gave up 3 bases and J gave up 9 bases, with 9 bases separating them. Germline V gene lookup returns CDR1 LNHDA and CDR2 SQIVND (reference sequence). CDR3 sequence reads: CASSMGGTEQFF. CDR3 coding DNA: TGTGCCAGTAGTATGGGAGGTACTGAGCAGTTCTTC.

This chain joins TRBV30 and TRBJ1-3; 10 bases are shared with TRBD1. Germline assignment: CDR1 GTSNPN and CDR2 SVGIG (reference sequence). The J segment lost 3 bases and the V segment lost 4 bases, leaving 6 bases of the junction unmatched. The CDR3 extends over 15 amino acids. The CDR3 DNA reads TGTGCCTGGACCTCGACAGGGGGCGTTGGAAACACCATATATTTT. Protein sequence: CAWTSTGGVGNTIYF.

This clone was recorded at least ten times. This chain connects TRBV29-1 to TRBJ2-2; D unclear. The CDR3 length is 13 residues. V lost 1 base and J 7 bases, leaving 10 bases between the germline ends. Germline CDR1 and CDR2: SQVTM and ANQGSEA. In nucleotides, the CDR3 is TGCAGCGTTGAAGGTCCGATCAGCGGGGAGCTGTTTTTT. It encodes CSVEGPISGELFF.

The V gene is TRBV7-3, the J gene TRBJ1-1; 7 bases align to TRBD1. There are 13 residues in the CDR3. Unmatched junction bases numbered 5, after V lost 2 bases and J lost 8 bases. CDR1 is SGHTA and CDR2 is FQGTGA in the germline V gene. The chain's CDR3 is CASSLEGAGEAFF. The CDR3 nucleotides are TGTGCCAGCAGCTTAGAGGGGGCAGGGGAAGCTTTCTTT.

CDR3 residues: CASSVDRGNSPLHF. CDR3 DNA sequence: TGTGCCAGCAGCGTGGACAGGGGAAATTCACCCCTCCACTTT. This sequence joins TRBV7-9 and TRBJ1-6; 9 positions agree with TRBD1. Germline V lookup: CDR1 SEHNR, CDR2 FQNEAQ (reference sequence). Trimming took 5 bases from V and 7 from J; bases not matched to a gene: 3. The CDR3 runs 14 residues.

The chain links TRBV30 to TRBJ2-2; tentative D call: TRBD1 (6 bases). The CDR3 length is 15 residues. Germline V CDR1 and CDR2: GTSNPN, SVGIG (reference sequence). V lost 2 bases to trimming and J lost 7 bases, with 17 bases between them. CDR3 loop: CAWSKPLQGGGELFF. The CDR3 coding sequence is TGTGCCTGGAGTAAACCTCTACAGGGCGGCGGGGAGCTGTTTTTT. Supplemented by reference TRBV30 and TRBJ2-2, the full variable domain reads SQTIHQWPATLVQPVGSPLSLECTVEGTSNPNLYWYRQAAGRGLQLLFYSVGIGQISSEVPQNLSASRPQDRQFILSSKKLLLSDSGFYLCAWSKPLQGGGELFFGEGSRLTVL.

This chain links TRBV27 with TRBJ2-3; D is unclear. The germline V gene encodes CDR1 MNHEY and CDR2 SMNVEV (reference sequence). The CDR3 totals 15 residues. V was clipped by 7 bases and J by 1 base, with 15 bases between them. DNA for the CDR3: TGTGCCAGCACCCGAGCCGGCAGGCGCACAGATACGCAGTATTTT. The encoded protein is CASTRAGRRTDTQYF.

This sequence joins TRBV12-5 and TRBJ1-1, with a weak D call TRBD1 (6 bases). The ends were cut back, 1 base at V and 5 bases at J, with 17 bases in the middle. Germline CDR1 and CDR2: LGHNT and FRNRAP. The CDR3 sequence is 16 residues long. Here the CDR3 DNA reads TGTGCTAGTGGTTTGGCCAGTGCCGGGGGGCGTACTGAAGCTTTCTTT. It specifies CASGLASAGGRTEAFF. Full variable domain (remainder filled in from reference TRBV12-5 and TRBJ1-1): DARVTQTPRHKVTEMGQEVTMRCQPILGHNTVFWYRQTMMQGLELLAYFRNRAPLDDSGMPKDRFSAEMPDATLATLKIQPSEPRDSAVYFCASGLASAGGRTEAFFGQGTRLTVV.

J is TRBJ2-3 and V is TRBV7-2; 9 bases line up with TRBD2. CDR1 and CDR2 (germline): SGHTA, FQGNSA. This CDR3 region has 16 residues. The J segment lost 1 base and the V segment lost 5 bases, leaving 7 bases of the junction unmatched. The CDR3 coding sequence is TGTGCCAGCAGCCTAGAAGCGGGGGGAGGCACAGATACGCAGTATTTT. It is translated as CASSLEAGGGTDTQYF.

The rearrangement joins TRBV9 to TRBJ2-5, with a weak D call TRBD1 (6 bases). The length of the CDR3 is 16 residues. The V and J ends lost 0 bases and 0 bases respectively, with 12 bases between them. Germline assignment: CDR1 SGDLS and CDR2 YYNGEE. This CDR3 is CASSVEGEPDQETQYF. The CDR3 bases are TGTGCCAGCAGCGTAGAGGGGGAGCCCGACCAAGAGACCCAGTACTTC.

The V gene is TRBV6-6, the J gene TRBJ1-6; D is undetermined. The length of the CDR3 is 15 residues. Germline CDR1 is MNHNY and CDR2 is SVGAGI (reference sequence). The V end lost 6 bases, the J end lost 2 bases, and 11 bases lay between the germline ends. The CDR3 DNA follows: TGTGCCAGCAGCCTTAAAAACACCTATAATTCACCCCTCCACTTT. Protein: CASSLKNTYNSPLHF.

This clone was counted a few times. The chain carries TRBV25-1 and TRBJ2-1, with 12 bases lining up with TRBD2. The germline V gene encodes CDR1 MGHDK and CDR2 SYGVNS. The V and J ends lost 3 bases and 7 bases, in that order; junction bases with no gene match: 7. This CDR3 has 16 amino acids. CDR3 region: CASSDPSGGAGNEQFF. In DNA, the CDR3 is TGTGCCAGCAGTGACCCTAGCGGGGGGGCAGGAAATGAGCAGTTCTTC.

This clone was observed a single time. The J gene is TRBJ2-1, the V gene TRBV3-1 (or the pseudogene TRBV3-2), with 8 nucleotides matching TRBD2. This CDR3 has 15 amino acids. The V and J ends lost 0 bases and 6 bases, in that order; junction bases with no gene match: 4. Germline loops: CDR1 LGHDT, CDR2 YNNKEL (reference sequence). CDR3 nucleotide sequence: TGTGCCAGCAGCCAAGATCCGGGGGGGTTCAATGAGCAGTTCTTC. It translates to CASSQDPGGFNEQFF.

This CDR3 reads CASSIDRRPGTQYF. In DNA, the CDR3 is TGTGCCAGTAGTATAGATCGGCGGCCCGGGACCCAGTACTTC. The chain combines TRBV19 with TRBJ2-5; D gene uncertain. This CDR3 has 14 amino acids. The V and J ends lost 0 bases and 7 bases respectively, with 12 bases between them. CDR1 and CDR2 from the germline V gene are LNHDA and SQIVND (reference sequence).